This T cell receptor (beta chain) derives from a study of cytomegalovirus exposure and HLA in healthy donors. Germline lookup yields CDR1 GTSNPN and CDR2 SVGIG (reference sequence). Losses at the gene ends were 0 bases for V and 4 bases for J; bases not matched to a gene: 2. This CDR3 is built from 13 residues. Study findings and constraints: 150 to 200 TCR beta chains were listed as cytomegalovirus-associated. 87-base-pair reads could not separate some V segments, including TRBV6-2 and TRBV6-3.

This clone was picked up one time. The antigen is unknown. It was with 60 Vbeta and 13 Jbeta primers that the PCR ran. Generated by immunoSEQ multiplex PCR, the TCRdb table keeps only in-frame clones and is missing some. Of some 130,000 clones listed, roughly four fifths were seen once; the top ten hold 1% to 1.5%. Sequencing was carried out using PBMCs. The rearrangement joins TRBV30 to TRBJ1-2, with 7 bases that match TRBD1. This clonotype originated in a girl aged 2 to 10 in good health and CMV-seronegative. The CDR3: CAWSVGGTYGYTF. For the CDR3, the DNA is TGTGCCTGGAGTGTAGGGGGCACCTATGGCTACACCTTC.